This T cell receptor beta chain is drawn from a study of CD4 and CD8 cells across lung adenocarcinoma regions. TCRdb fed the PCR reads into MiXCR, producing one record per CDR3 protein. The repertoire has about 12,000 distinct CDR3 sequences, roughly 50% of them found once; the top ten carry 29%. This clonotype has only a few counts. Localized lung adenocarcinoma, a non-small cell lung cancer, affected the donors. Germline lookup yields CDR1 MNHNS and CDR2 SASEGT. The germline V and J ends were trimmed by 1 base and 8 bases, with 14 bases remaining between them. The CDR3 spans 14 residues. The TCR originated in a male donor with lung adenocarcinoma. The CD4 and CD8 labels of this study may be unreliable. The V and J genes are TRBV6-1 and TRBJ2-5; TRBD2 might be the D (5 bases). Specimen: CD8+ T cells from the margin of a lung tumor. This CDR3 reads CASSEVSGKRTQYF. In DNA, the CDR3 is TGTGCCAGCAGTGAAGTAAGCGGTAAGAGAACCCAGTACTTC.